These T cell receptor beta chains were read from a single sample in a study of blood T cells in healthy people across ages. TCRdb ran MiXCR on the 5' RACE reads and lists one entry per CDR3 protein. The profile shows hundreds of thousands of distinct CDR3 sequences, about half of them singletons. Specimen: blood. These receptors all come from a man aged 80 or over in good health. CDR3s leave out the opening cysteine and the closing phenylalanine or tryptophan. Fields, in order: V gene, CDR3 protein.

v_call: TRBV3-1
cdr3_aa: ASSQGGTGDSPLH

v_call: TRBV3-1
cdr3_aa: ASSQLLANNEQF

v_call: TRBV7-9
cdr3_aa: ASSPMIRDRGRRSYNEQF

v_call: TRBV24-1
cdr3_aa: ATSEVGGLANEQF

v_call: TRBV7-2
cdr3_aa: ASSLVGTQHRDTQY

v_call: TRBV5-1
cdr3_aa: ASSLVQGSDEQF

v_call: TRBV5-1
cdr3_aa: ASSLAAASTDTQY

v_call: TRBV6-5
cdr3_aa: ASSYSSGRTAYEQY

v_call: TRBV4-1
cdr3_aa: ASSRGGLADSYEQY

v_call: TRBV15
cdr3_aa: ATSRMTGVTEKLF

v_call: TRBV15
cdr3_aa: ATSRGETGPSEAF

v_call: TRBV5-1
cdr3_aa: ASSVLRGGGATEAF

v_call: TRBV29-1
cdr3_aa: SARASGSNEQY

v_call: TRBV6-5
cdr3_aa: AGSRQDENRNSPLH

v_call: TRBV7-9
cdr3_aa: ASRRDIAESNYGYT

v_call: TRBV10-3
cdr3_aa: AISAPRGATTNEQY

v_call: TRBV20-1
cdr3_aa: SARPGTGGYEQY

v_call: TRBV6-1
cdr3_aa: ASTAWGVNTEAF

v_call: TRBV20-1
cdr3_aa: SARATLAGSYNEQF

v_call: TRBV6-2/TRBV6-3
cdr3_aa: ASSLWAFQETQY

v_call: TRBV30
cdr3_aa: AWTTGSTQY

v_call: TRBV4-1
cdr3_aa: ASSQELDSFSNEKLF

v_call: TRBV12-3/TRBV12-4
cdr3_aa: ASSSSRQGTGAYEQY

v_call: TRBV9
cdr3_aa: ASSERTLREQPGEQF

v_call: TRBV20-1
cdr3_aa: SPRANTDTQY

v_call: TRBV29-1
cdr3_aa: SAIPAQEGGGKEQY

v_call: TRBV7-2
cdr3_aa: ASSPGTARSAEAF

v_call: TRBV20-1
cdr3_aa: SARDPRGGASTDTQY

v_call: TRBV14
cdr3_aa: ASRDLNLDEQY

v_call: TRBV9
cdr3_aa: AGSVGEGRNTEAF

v_call: TRBV12-3/TRBV12-4
cdr3_aa: ASSLTVGRQY

v_call: TRBV5-1
cdr3_aa: ASSLAGTGGLETQY

v_call: TRBV6-2/TRBV6-3
cdr3_aa: ASMTSGACEQY

v_call: TRBV5-1
cdr3_aa: ASSPLQGAETQY

v_call: TRBV2
cdr3_aa: ASSEVSGGSGEQY

v_call: TRBV20-1
cdr3_aa: SARLLAGASYNEQF

v_call: TRBV6-5
cdr3_aa: ASSYSTASGYNEQY

v_call: TRBV4-3
cdr3_aa: ASSQASSDQETQY

v_call: TRBV5-1
cdr3_aa: ASSSQERRADTQY

v_call: TRBV28
cdr3_aa: ASSGLLAGEETQY

v_call: TRBV6-6
cdr3_aa: ASCDRGSSSPLH